This note documents a single T cell receptor (beta chain) sequence. These data are taken from a study of regulatory T cells in long-lasting Graves disease. Stated time point: newly diagnosed GD, antithyroid drugs for less than 3 months. PBMCs were the source of the RNA used for TCR sequencing. Sequencing libraries for TCR beta were prepared with iRepertoire HTBI primers and Arm-PCR of CDR3 regions. One entry per CDR3 protein results from TCRdb running MiXCR on the multiplex PCR reads. The sample has approximately 460,000 distinct CDR3 sequences, less than 20% seen once. In germline, CDR1 is SGHTA, CDR2 FQGTGA. This CDR3 is 14 amino acids long. V lost 5 bases and J 3 bases, leaving 10 bases between the germline ends. This same sample was also part of a study on T cells in Graves' hyperthyroidism and ophthalmopathy. From that report: During a first-round RT-PCR of the TCR CDR3, the HTBI primer set was used.

This receptor was identified in a woman aged 25 to 39 with Graves disease. The chain combines TRBV7-3 with TRBJ2-2; D is unresolved. Sample: peripheral blood mononuclear cells (PBMCs), taken at new diagnosis, from a patient treated with antithyroid drugs. The CDR3 sequence: CASSVYRDTGELFF. Here the CDR3 DNA reads TGTGCCAGCAGCGTATACCGGGACACCGGGGAGCTGTTTTTT.